The 32 T cell receptor beta chains presented below share a single source sample, sequenced in a study of OX40 agonist ivuxolimab in advanced cancers. Assay: immunoSEQ multiplex PCR; the TCRdb copy retains only in-frame clones and omits some. The data contain approximately 27,000 clones, roughly 83% of them singletons. Here the sequenced sample was CD4+ or CD8+ T cells sorted from blood, taken in a trial of the OX40 agonist ivuxolimab. The source of these receptors is an adult with an advanced solid tumor such as melanoma, head and neck, liver or kidney cancer.

The table lists this clone with a few counts. The chain links TRBV7-9 to TRBJ1-6; D gene unclear. The V gene's germline CDR1 is SEHNR and CDR2 FQNEAQ (reference sequence). Trimming removed 1 base at V and 10 bases at J, with 8 bases between. The CDR3 consists of 13 residues. DNA for the CDR3: TGTGCCAGCAGCTTAGTTGAGGGCTCACCCCTCCACTTT. Translated: CASSLVEGSPLHF.

This chain connects TRBV5-1 to TRBJ1-2; D remains unclear. The germline gives CDR1 SGHRS, CDR2 YFSETQ. Trimming removed 9 bases at V and 4 bases at J, with 16 bases between. CDR3 length equals 13 residues. CDR3 bases: TGCGCCATCGAGAGTCTTAGCCCCTATGGCTACACCTTC. Protein product: CAIESLSPYGYTF.

V usage is TRBV19 and J usage is TRBJ1-1; D is perhaps TRBD1 (6 bases). CDR3 length equals 14 residues. CDR1 and CDR2 from the germline V gene are LNHDA and SQIVND (reference sequence). The CDR3 reads CGSPYRALNTEAFF. The CDR3 DNA reads as TGTGGTTCCCCGTACAGGGCACTGAACACTGAAGCTTTCTTT. Combining the CDR3 with reference TRBV19 and TRBJ1-1 gives the whole variable domain DGGITQSPKYLFRKEGQNVTLSCEQNLNHDAMYWYRQDPGQGLRLIYYSQIVNDFQKGDIAEGYSVSREKKESFPLTVTSAQKNPTAFYLCGSPYRALNTEAFFGQGTRLTVV.

The DNA for the CDR3 is TGTGCCAGCAGCTCCGGGGGGGACCTATACACTGAAGCTTTCTTT. Translation gives CASSSGGDLYTEAFF. This chain connects TRBV5-4 to TRBJ1-1, with D possibly TRBD1 on 5 matching bases. Trimming pared 3 bases from V and 3 bases from J, leaving 15 bases between. This CDR3 contains 15 residues. CDR1 is SGHNT and CDR2 is YYREEE in the germline V gene (reference sequence). Based on the CDR3 plus reference TRBV5-4 and TRBJ1-1, the full variable domain is ETGVTQSPTHLIKTRGQQVTLRCSSQSGHNTVSWYQQALGQGPQFIFQYYREEENGRGNFPPRFSGLQFPNYSSELNVNALELDDSALYLCASSSGGDLYTEAFFGQGTRLTVV.

V is TRBV7-2 and J is TRBJ1-2, with 7 bases fitting TRBD1. The V and J ends lost 6 bases and 3 bases, in that order; junction bases with no gene match: 13. CDR3 length: 16 residues. Germline V gene lookup returns CDR1 SGHTA and CDR2 FQGNSA. In nucleotides, the CDR3 is TGTGCCAGCAGACATAAGCGCGACAGGGTGGACTATGGCTACACCTTC. The encoded protein is CASRHKRDRVDYGYTF.

The rearrangement uses TRBV6-1 and TRBJ2-5; D gene ambiguous. The CDR3 spans 15 residues. Germline V gives CDR1 MNHNS, CDR2 SASEGT. V lost 4 bases and J lost 0, with 12 bases in between. The CDR3 DNA follows: TGTGCCAGCAGTGGGCTGACGGGCAACCAAGAGACCCAGTACTTC. Its translation: CASSGLTGNQETQYF.

This clone was observed a handful of times. The chain has TRBV7-9 and TRBJ2-7; TRBD1 might be the D (5 bases). V lost 8 bases and J 4 bases, leaving 12 bases between the germline ends. Germline CDR1 reads SEHNR; CDR2 reads FQNEAQ (reference sequence). There are 12 residues in the CDR3. The CDR3 here is CASEGVLYEQYF. In nucleotides, the CDR3 is TGTGCCAGCGAAGGGGTTCTTTACGAGCAGTACTTC.

The V gene is TRBV7-2, the J gene TRBJ1-2, with D tentatively TRBD1 (5 bases). CDR3 length equals 14 residues. V gave up 5 bases and J gave up 4 bases, with 14 bases separating them. CDR1 and CDR2 (germline): SGHTA, FQGNSA. The CDR3 sequence: CASSPPGPSYGYTF. The DNA of the CDR3 is TGTGCCAGCAGCCCTCCGGGACCCTCCTATGGCTACACCTTC.

J is TRBJ2-3 and V is TRBV6-1, with 7 bases aligning to TRBD1. The CDR3 is 13 amino acids. From germline, CDR1 is MNHNS and CDR2 SASEGT. V shed 6 bases, J shed 3 bases, and the junction held 3 bases outside the gene matches. Here the CDR3 reads CASRETGTDTQYF. CDR3 DNA sequence: TGTGCCAGCAGGGAGACAGGGACAGATACGCAGTATTTT.

This clone was seen a handful of times. The CDR3 loop reads CASRAGGYEQYF. Here the CDR3 DNA reads TGTGCCAGCAGGGCTGGAGGTTACGAGCAGTACTTC. The chain couples TRBV6-5 to TRBJ2-7; maybe TRBD2 (5 bases). Germline lookup yields CDR1 MNHEY and CDR2 SVGAGI. The length of the CDR3 is 12 residues. V dropped 6 bases and J dropped 4 bases, with 10 bases sitting between them.

This rearrangement joins TRBV18 to TRBJ2-1; the D gene is possibly TRBD2 (5 bases). Trimming took off 4 bases at V and 1 base at J, with 14 bases between the two ends. This CDR3 has 16 amino acids. The germline V gene encodes CDR1 KGHSH and CDR2 LQKENI. The CDR3 DNA reads as TGTGCCAGCTCACAGACGAGGGAATTGTCCTACAATGAGCAGTTCTTC. This codes for CASSQTRELSYNEQFF.

A single count supports this clone. The chain uses TRBV20-1 and TRBJ2-7, with D unclear. Germline V gene lookup returns CDR1 DFQATT and CDR2 SNEGSKA (reference sequence). The CDR3 is 11 amino acids. CDR3 amino acids: CRVGREYEQYF. For the CDR3, the DNA is TGCAGGGTGGGCAGAGAGTACGAGCAGTACTTC.

The gene calls are TRBV30 and TRBJ1-1, with a possible D match to TRBD1 (6 bases). The CDR3 covers 14 residues. The V and J ends lost 3 bases and 6 bases respectively, with 17 bases between them. The V gene's germline CDR1 is GTSNPN and CDR2 SVGIG (reference sequence). The CDR3 sequence: CAWSEVGGAAEAFF. The CDR3 DNA follows: TGTGCCTGGAGCGAGGTGGGGGGGGCCGCTGAAGCTTTCTTT.

The rearrangement links TRBV6-1 to TRBJ1-3; D ambiguous. Between the trimmed V and J ends, which lost 8 bases and 1 base, there was a span of 9 bases. CDR1 MNHNS and CDR2 SASEGT come from the germline V gene. This CDR3 contains 13 residues. The DNA of the CDR3 is TGTGCCAGCGGGAAGGGATCTGGAAACACCATATATTTT. Encoded protein: CASGKGSGNTIYF.

The chain is built from TRBV30 and TRBJ2-5; D gene uncertain. The CDR3 sequence is 12 residues long. V lost 2 bases and J lost 5, with 9 bases in between. Germline assignment: CDR1 GTSNPN and CDR2 SVGIG (reference sequence). The CDR3 region has the DNA TGTGCCTGGAGTCTTGTATCGGAGACCCAGTACTTC. Protein: CAWSLVSETQYF.

The chain joins TRBV11-2 to TRBJ2-3; D gene unclear. The CDR3 consists of 16 residues. V gave up 5 bases and J gave up 0 bases, with 15 bases separating them. In germline, CDR1 is SGHAT, CDR2 FQNNGV. The CDR3 region has the DNA TGTGCCAGCAGCCTTAGGTCTGCTATTAGCACAGATACGCAGTATTTT. This gives the protein CASSLRSAISTDTQYF.

The J gene is TRBJ2-1, the V gene TRBV6-1, with 7 positions matching TRBD1. From germline, CDR1 is MNHNS and CDR2 SASEGT. This CDR3 comprises 14 residues. The J segment lost 3 bases and the V segment lost 4 bases, leaving 3 bases of the junction unmatched. The CDR3 here is CASSGRTGYNEQFF. The CDR3 DNA is TGTGCCAGCAGTGGACGGACAGGCTACAATGAGCAGTTCTTC.

The rearrangement links TRBV30 to TRBJ1-1; 10 nucleotides line up with TRBD1. V lost 3 bases and J lost 5; bases outside the gene matches: 9. CDR1 and CDR2 (germline): GTSNPN, SVGIG (reference sequence). The CDR3 contains 15 residues. Here the CDR3 reads CAWRALDRGRTEAFF. For the CDR3, the DNA is TGTGCCTGGAGGGCTCTGGACAGGGGGAGGACTGAAGCTTTCTTT.

This clone was counted a single time. The rearrangement links TRBV15 to TRBJ1-5; possible D gene TRBD1, 6 bases. The CDR3 runs to 14 residues. V lost 8 bases, J lost 6 bases, and 17 bases lay in between. Per germline, CDR1 LNHNV and CDR2 YYDKDF (reference sequence). The CDR3 is CATDLGGGGQPQHF. DNA for the CDR3: TGTGCCACCGACTTGGGGGGCGGAGGTCAGCCCCAGCATTTT.

The rearrangement links TRBV11-3 to TRBJ2-5, with 8 bases fitting TRBD1. J lost 4 bases, V lost 4 bases, and 11 bases had no gene match. CDR3 length: 16 residues. The germline V gene encodes CDR1 SGHNT and CDR2 YENEEA. CDR3 residues: CASSSGQNRGIETQYF. The CDR3 coding sequence is TGTGCCAGCAGCTCCGGGCAAAACAGGGGGATAGAGACCCAGTACTTC.

The CDR3 spells CASSSPTGGAAEAFF. In nucleotides, the CDR3 is TGTGCCAGCAGTTCCCCGACAGGGGGCGCGGCTGAAGCTTTCTTT. The chain couples TRBV6-5 to TRBJ1-1, with TRBD1 identical over 10 bases. The CDR3 spans 15 residues. In germline, CDR1 is MNHEY, CDR2 SVGAGI. Unmatched junction bases numbered 8, after V lost 4 bases and J lost 6 bases.

The chain has TRBV7-6 and TRBJ1-1; D possibly corresponds to TRBD1 (5 bases). The V end was cut by 0 bases, the J end by 4 bases, with 15 bases between. Germline V gives CDR1 SGHVS, CDR2 FNYEAQ. The length of the CDR3 is 16 residues. CDR3 sequence reads: CASSLADPRGFTEAFF. Written as DNA, the CDR3 is TGTGCCAGCAGCTTAGCGGACCCCCGGGGGTTCACTGAAGCTTTCTTT.

This clone has only a few counts. Other DNA sequences in the same sample also yield this CDR3. The V gene is TRBV9, the J gene TRBJ1-5; tentatively, D is TRBD1 (6 bases). V lost 0 bases and J lost 4, with 8 bases in between. Germline V gives CDR1 SGDLS, CDR2 YYNGEE. The CDR3 contains 14 residues. This CDR3 reads CASSVGRGNQPQHF. The CDR3 nucleotides read TGTGCCAGCAGCGTAGGCAGGGGAAATCAGCCCCAGCATTTT.

The chain employs TRBV5-1 and TRBJ1-4; TRBD1 matches at 7 bases. V dropped 3 bases and J dropped 10; count of bases not matched to a gene: 6. This CDR3 has 13 amino acids. Germline V gene data show CDR1 as SGHRS and CDR2 as YFSETQ. The DNA of the CDR3 is TGCGCCAGCAGCTGGGACAGAGCCCCAAAACTGTTTTTT. Translation gives CASSWDRAPKLFF.

The chain couples TRBV30 to TRBJ2-5; TRBD1 aligns across 11 bases. J lost 11 bases, V lost 1 base, and 21 bases had no gene match. From germline, CDR1 is GTSNPN and CDR2 SVGIG (reference sequence). This CDR3 is 18 amino acids long. In DNA, the CDR3 is TGTGCCTGGAGTGGAGTTCGGGAAGGACAGGGGGCGACAGGGGAGCAGTACTTC. It encodes CAWSGVREGQGATGEQYF.

The chain recombines TRBV18 with TRBJ2-3; 14 nucleotides align to TRBD2. Unmatched junction bases numbered 3, after V lost 1 base and J lost 3 bases. CDR3 length: 17 amino acids. Germline lookup yields CDR1 KGHSH and CDR2 LQKENI. CDR3 bases: TGTGCCAGCTCACCACTGGGGACTAGCGGGGGTACAGATACGCAGTATTTT. Protein product: CASSPLGTSGGTDTQYF. Looking up the rest from reference TRBV18 and TRBJ2-3 gives the full variable domain: NAGVMQNPRHLVRRRGQEARLRCSPMKGHSHVYWYRQLPEEGLKFMVYLQKENIIDESGMPKERFSAEFPKEGPSILRIQQVVRGDSAAYFCASSPLGTSGGTDTQYFGPGTRLTVL.

The genes are TRBV10-2 and TRBJ2-7, with D unresolved. Germline CDR1 WSHSY, CDR2 SAAADI. The V and J ends lost 0 bases and 3 bases respectively, with 12 bases between them. The CDR3 is made up of 15 amino acids. The CDR3 region is CASSESVSFHYEQYF. DNA of the CDR3: TGCGCCAGCAGTGAGTCGGTATCTTTCCACTACGAGCAGTACTTC.

The chain is built from TRBV28 and TRBJ1-1; the D gene is possibly TRBD1 (5 bases). Germline CDR1 is MDHEN and CDR2 is SYDVKM. V was pared by 4 bases and J by 13 bases, with 13 bases between. The CDR3 is 11 residues long. CDR3 loop: CASSSMGRGFF. The CDR3 nucleotides read TGTGCCAGCAGTTCTATGGGGCGCGGTTTCTTT.

The V and J genes are TRBV7-8 and TRBJ2-7; 7 bases fit TRBD2. CDR3 length: 17 residues. Unmatched junction bases numbered 20, after V lost 7 bases and J lost 5 bases. The germline gives CDR1 SGHVS, CDR2 FQNEAQ. The CDR3 spells CASTLLPGGGVGDEQYF. The CDR3 DNA reads as TGTGCCAGCACCCTCCTACCCGGGGGAGGGGTGGGGGACGAGCAGTACTTC.

In its sample, this clone was seen a few times. V is TRBV2 and J is TRBJ2-7, with 7 bases fitting TRBD1. Germline V gives CDR1 SNHLY, CDR2 FYNNEI. CDR3 size: 14 residues. V shed 4 bases and J 0 bases; nucleotides not matched to a gene: 3. In DNA, the CDR3 is TGTGCCAGCAGTGGGGACAGAAGCTCCTACGAGCAGTACTTC. It translates to CASSGDRSSYEQYF.

This clone showed up just once. The chain couples TRBV4-1 to TRBJ2-7, with D unresolved. The germline V gene has CDR1 MGHRA and CDR2 YSYEKL. Trimming shortened V by 1 base and J by 1 base, and 14 bases separated the two germline ends. The CDR3 length is 16 residues. The CDR3 DNA follows: TGCGCCAGCAGCCAAGGACTGTCAGGTCATTCCTACGAGCAGTACTTC. It is translated as CASSQGLSGHSYEQYF.

The chain has TRBV30 and TRBJ2-2; 8 bases map to TRBD1. This CDR3 contains 14 residues. CDR1 is GTSNPN, CDR2 SVGIG, per germline (reference sequence). V trimming: 8 bases; J trimming: 5 bases; junction bases outside the gene matches: 10. The CDR3 sequence: CARGQGAWTGELFF. CDR3 nucleotides: TGTGCCCGCGGGCAGGGGGCGTGGACCGGGGAGCTGTTTTTT.